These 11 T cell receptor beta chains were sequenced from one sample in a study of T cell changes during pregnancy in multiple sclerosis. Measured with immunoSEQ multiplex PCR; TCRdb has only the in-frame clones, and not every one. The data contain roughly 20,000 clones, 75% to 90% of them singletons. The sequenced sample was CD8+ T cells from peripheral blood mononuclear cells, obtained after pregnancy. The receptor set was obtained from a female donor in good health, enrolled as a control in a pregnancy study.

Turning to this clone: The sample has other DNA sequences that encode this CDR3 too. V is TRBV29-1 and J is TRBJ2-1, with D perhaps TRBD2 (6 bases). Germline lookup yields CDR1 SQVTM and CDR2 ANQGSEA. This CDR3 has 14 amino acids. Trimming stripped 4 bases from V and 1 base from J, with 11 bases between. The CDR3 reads CSVGRDGSYNEQFF. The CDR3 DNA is TGCAGCGTTGGGCGGGATGGGTCCTACAATGAGCAGTTCTTC.

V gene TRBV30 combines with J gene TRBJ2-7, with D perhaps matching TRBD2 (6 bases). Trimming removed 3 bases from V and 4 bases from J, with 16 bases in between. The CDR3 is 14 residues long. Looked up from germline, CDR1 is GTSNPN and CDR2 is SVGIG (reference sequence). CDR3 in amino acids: CAWSRRGRYYEQYF. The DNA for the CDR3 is TGTGCCTGGAGCAGGAGGGGCCGATATTACGAGCAGTACTTC.

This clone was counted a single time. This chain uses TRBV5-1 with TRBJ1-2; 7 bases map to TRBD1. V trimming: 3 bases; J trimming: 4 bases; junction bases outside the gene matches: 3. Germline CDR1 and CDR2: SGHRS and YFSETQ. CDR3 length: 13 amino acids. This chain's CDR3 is CASSSGQAYGYTF. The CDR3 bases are TGCGCCAGCAGCTCCGGACAGGCCTATGGCTACACCTTC.

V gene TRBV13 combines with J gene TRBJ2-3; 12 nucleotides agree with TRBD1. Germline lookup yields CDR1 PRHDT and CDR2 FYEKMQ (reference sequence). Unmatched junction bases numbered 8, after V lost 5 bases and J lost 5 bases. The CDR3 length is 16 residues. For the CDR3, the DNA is TGTGCCAGCAGCCAAGCCGGGACAGGGGGCGAAGATACGCAGTATTTT. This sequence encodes CASSQAGTGGEDTQYF.

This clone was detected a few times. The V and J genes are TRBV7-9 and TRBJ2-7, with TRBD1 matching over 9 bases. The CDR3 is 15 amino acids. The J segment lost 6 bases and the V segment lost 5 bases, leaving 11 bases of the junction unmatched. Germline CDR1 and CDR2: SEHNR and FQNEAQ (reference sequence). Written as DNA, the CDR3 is TGTGCCAGCAGCCCACCCGGCACAGGGGGCTCCGAGCAGTACTTC. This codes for CASSPPGTGGSEQYF.

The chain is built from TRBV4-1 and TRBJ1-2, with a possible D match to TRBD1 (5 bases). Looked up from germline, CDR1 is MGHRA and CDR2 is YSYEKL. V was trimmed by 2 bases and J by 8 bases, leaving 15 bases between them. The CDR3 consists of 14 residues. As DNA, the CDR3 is TGCGCCAGCAGCCAACCCGGGGGTCGGTTCGGCTACACCTTC. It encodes CASSQPGGRFGYTF.

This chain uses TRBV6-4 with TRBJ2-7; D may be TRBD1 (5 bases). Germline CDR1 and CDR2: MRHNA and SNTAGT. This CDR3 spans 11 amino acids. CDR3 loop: CMPDIFDEQYF. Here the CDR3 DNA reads TGTATGCCGGACATCTTCGACGAGCAGTACTTC.

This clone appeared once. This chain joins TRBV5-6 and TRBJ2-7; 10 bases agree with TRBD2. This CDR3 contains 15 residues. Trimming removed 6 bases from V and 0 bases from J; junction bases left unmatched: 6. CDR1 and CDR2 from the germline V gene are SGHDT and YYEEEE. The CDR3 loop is CASTHLAGVSYEQYF. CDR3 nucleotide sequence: TGTGCCAGCACCCATCTAGCGGGGGTCTCCTACGAGCAGTACTTC.

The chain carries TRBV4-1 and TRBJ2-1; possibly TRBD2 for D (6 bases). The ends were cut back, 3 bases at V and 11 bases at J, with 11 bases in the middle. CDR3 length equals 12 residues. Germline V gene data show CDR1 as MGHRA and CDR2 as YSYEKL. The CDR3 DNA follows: TGCGCCAGCAGCCACCGGGAGATTCAGCAGTTCTTC. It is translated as CASSHREIQQFF.

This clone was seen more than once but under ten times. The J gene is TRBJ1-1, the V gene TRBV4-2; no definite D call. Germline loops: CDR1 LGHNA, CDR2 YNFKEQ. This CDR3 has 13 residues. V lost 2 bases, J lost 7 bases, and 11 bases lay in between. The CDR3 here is CASSQPSKVEAFF. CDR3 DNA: TGTGCCAGCAGCCAACCCTCTAAAGTTGAAGCTTTCTTT.

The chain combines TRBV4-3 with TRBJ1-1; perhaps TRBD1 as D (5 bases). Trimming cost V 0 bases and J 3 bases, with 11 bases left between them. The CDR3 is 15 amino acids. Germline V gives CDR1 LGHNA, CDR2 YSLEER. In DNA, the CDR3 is TGCGCCAGCAGCCAAGACAGGGTCGGGTACACTGAAGCTTTCTTT. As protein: CASSQDRVGYTEAFF.